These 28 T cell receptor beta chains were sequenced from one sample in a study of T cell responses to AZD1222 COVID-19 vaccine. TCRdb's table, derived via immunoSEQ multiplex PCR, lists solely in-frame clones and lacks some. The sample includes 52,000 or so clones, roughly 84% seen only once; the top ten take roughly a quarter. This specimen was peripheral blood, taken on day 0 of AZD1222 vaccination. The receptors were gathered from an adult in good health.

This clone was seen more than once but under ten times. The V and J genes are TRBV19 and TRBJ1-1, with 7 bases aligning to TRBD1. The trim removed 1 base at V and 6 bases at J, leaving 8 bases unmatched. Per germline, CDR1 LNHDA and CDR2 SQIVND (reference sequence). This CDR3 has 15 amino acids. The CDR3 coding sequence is TGTGCCAGTAGTATAGCCCGACAGGGAAACCCTGAAGCTTTCTTT. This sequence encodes CASSIARQGNPEAFF.

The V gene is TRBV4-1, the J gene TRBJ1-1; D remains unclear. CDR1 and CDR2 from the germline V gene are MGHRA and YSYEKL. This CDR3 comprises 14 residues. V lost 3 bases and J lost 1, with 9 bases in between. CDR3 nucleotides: TGCGCCAGCAGCCACCTCGGACGGAACACTGAAGCTTTCTTT. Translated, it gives CASSHLGRNTEAFF.

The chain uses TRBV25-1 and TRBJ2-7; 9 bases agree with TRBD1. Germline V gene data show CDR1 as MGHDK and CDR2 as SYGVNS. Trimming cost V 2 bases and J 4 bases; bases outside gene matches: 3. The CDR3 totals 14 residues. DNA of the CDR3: TGTGCCAGCAGTGAAGACGGGACAGGGTACGAGCAGTACTTC. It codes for CASSEDGTGYEQYF.

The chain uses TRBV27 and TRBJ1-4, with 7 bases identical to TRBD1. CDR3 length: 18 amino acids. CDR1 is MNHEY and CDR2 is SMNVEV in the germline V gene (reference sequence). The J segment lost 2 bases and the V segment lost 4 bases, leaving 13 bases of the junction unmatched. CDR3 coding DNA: TGTGCCAGCAGTTCTAGGGACAGCCGTACGGCGACTAATGAAAAACTGTTTTTT. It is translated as CASSSRDSRTATNEKLFF.

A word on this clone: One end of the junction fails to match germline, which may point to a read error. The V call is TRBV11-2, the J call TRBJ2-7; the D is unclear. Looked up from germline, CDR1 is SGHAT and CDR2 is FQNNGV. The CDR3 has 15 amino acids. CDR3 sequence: CASSIESAGPYEQYF. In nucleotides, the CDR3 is TGTGCCAGCAGCATAGAATCGGCAGGCCCCTACGAGCAGTACTTC.

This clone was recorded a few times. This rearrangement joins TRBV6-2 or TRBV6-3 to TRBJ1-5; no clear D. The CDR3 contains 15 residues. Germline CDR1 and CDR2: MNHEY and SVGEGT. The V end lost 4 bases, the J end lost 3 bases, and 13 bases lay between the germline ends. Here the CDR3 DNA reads TGTGCCAGCAGTTTCCCGTGGGCGTTCAATCAGCCCCAGCATTTT. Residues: CASSFPWAFNQPQHF.

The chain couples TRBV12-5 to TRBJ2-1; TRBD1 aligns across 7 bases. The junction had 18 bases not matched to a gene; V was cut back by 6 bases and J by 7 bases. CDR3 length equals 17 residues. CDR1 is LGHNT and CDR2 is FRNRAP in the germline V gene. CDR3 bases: TGTGCTAGTGGCCTCCTCGCCCTCCGGGACAGCATGAATGAGCAGTTCTTC. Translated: CASGLLALRDSMNEQFF.

CDR3 sequence reads: CSVVGGGSHIQYF. The CDR3 DNA follows: TGCAGCGTTGTAGGGGGCGGGTCTCACATTCAGTACTTC. This rearrangement joins TRBV29-1 to TRBJ2-4; TRBD1 matches 7 bases. The CDR3 runs 13 residues. V shed 4 bases and J 8 bases; nucleotides not matched to a gene: 8. Germline lookup yields CDR1 SQVTM and CDR2 ANQGSEA.

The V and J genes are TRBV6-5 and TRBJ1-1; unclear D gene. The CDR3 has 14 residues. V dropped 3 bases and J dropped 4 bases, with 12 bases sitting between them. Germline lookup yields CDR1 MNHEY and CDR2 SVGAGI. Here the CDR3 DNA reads TGTGCCAGCAGTTATCGACATGAGGGCACTGAAGCTTTCTTT. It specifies CASSYRHEGTEAFF.

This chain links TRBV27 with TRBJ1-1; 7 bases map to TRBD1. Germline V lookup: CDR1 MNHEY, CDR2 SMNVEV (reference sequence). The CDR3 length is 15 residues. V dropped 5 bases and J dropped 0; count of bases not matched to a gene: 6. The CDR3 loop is CASSDRDRLNTEAFF. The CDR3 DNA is TGTGCCAGCAGTGACCGGGACAGACTGAACACTGAAGCTTTCTTT.

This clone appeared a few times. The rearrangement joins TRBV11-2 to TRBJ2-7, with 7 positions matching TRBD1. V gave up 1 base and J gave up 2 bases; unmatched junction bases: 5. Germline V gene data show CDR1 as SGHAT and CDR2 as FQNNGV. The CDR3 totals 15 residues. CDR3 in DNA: TGTGCCAGCAGCTTAGGGGGTGGGACAGCCTACGAGCAGTACTTC. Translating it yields CASSLGGGTAYEQYF.

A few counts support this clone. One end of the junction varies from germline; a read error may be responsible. CDR3 in amino acids: CASSRGGSDNEQFF. The CDR3 DNA is TGTGCCAGCTCACGGGGGGGCTCCGACAATGAGCAGTTCTTC. The chain combines TRBV18 with TRBJ2-1, with D possibly being TRBD2 (7 bases). The CDR3 loop spans 14 amino acids. Germline-derived CDR1 and CDR2 are KGHSH and LQKENI. Drawing the rest from reference TRBV18 and TRBJ2-1, the complete variable domain is NAGVMQNPRHLVRRRGQEARLRCSPMKGHSHVYWYRQLPEEGLKFMVYLQKENIIDESGMPKERFSAEFPKEGPSILRIQQVVRGDSAAYFCASSRGGSDNEQFFGPGTRLTVL.

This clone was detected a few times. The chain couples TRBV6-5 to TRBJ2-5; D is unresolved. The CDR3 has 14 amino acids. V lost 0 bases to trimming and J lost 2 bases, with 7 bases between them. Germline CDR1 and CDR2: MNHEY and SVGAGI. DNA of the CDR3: TGTGCCAGCAGTTACTCGAGTTTGCAAGAGACCCAGTACTTC. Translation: CASSYSSLQETQYF.

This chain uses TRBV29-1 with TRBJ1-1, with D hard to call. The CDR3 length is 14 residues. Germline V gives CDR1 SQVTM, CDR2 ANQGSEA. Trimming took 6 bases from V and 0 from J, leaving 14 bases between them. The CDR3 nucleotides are TGCAGCGTGGCGGACCGATCTATGAACACTGAAGCTTTCTTT. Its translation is CSVADRSMNTEAFF.

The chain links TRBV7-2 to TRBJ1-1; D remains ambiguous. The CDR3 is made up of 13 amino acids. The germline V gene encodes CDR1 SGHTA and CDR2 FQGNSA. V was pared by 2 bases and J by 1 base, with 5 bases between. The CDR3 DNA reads TGTGCCAGCAGCTTACAAGAGAACACTGAAGCTTTCTTT. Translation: CASSLQENTEAFF.

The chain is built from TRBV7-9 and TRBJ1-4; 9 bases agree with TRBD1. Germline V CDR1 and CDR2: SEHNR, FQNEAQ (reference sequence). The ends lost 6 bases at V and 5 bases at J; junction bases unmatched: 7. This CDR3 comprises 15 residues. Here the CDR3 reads CASRVTGGRNEKLFF. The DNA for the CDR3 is TGTGCCAGCAGAGTTACAGGGGGCAGGAATGAAAAACTGTTTTTT.

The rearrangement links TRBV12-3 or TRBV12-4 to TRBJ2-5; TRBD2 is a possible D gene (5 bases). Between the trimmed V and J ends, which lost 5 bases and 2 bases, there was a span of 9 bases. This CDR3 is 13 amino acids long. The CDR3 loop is CASSPGSQETQYF. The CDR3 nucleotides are TGTGCCAGCAGTCCGGGGTCTCAAGAGACCCAGTACTTC.

Written as DNA, the CDR3 is TGTGCCAGCAGCTTAGATCGGGCAGAAGAGACCCAGTACTTC. This translates into CASSLDRAEETQYF. The genes are TRBV11-2 and TRBJ2-5, with no clear D. The CDR3 covers 14 residues. V lost 0 bases, J lost 3 bases, and 8 bases lay in between. CDR1 SGHAT and CDR2 FQNNGV come from the germline V gene.

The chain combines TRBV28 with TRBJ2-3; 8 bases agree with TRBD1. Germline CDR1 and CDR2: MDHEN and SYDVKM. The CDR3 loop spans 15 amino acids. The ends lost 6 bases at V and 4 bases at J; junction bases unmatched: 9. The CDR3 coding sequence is TGTGCCAGCAGCCTCCCCGCAGGGGGCCCAGATACGCAGTATTTT. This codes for CASSLPAGGPDTQYF.

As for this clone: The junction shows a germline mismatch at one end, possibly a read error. The DNA for the CDR3 is TGTGCCAGCAGTCCCGGTTACGGGCAGTACTTC. Translated, it gives CASSPGYGQYF. The genes are TRBV12-3 or TRBV12-4 and TRBJ2-7; no firm D call. The CDR3 consists of 11 residues.

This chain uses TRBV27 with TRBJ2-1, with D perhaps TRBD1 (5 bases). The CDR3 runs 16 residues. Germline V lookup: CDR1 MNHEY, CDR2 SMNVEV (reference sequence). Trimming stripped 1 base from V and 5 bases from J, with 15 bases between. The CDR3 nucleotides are TGTGCCAGCAGTTTATTGCAGGGTGCCCCGCACAATGAGCAGTTCTTC. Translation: CASSLLQGAPHNEQFF.

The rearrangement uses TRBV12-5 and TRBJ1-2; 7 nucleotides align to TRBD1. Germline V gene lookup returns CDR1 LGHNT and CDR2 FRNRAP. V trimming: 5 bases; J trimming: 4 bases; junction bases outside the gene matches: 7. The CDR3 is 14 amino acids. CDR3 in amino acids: CASGPGGDGYGYTF. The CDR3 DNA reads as TGTGCTAGTGGTCCAGGGGGAGATGGCTATGGCTACACCTTC.

The CDR3 coding sequence is TGTGCCAGCAGCTTAGAAGTAGGACAGGGGATTGAAGCTTTCTTT. Its protein is CASSLEVGQGIEAFF. The chain uses TRBV7-9 and TRBJ1-1; 9 bases map to TRBD1. The germline V gene encodes CDR1 SEHNR and CDR2 FQNEAQ (reference sequence). The CDR3 is 15 residues long. Germline trimming cut 1 base from V and 7 bases from J; bases unmatched to any gene: 7.

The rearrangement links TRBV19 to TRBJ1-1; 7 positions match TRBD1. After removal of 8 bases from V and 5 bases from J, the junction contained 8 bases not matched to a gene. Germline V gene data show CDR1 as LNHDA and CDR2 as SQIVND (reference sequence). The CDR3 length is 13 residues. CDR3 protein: CASSSRGETEAFF. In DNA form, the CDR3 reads TGTGCCAGTTCCAGCAGGGGGGAAACTGAAGCTTTCTTT.

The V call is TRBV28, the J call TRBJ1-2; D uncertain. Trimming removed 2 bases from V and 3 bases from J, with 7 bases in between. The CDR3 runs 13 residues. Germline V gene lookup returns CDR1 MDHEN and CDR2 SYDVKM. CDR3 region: CASSLEQDYGYTF. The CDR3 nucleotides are TGTGCCAGCAGTTTAGAGCAGGACTATGGCTACACCTTC.

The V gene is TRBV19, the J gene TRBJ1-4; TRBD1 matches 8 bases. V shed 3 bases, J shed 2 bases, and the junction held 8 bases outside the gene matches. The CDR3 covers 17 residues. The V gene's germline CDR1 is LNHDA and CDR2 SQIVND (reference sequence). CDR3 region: CASSILRGQATNEKLFF. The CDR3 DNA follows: TGTGCCAGTAGTATCCTCAGGGGGCAAGCGACTAATGAAAAACTGTTTTTT.

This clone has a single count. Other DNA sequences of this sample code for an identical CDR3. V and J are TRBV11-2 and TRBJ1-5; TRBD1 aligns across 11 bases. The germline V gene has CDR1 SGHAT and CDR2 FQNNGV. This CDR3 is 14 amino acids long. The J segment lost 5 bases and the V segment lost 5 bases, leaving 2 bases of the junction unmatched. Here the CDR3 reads CASSRGQGDQPQHF. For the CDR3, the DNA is TGTGCCAGCAGCAGGGGACAGGGGGATCAGCCCCAGCATTTT.

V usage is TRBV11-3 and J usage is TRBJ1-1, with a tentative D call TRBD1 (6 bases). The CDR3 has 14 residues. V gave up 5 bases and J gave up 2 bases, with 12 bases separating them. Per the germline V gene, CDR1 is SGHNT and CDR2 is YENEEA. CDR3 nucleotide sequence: TGTGCCAGCAGCCCAGGGGCTTTTAACACTGAAGCTTTCTTT. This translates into CASSPGAFNTEAFF.